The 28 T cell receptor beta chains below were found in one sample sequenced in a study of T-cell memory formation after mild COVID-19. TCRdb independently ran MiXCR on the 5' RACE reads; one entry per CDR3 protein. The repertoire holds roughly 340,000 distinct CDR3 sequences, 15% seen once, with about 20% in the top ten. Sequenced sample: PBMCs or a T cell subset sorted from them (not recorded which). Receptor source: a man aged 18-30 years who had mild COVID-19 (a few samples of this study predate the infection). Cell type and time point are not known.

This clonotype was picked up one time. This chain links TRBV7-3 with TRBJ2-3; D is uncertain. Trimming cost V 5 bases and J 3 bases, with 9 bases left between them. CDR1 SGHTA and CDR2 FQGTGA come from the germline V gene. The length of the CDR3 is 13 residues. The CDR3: CASSVHPTDTQYF. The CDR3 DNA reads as TGTGCCAGCAGCGTACATCCGACAGATACGCAGTATTTT.

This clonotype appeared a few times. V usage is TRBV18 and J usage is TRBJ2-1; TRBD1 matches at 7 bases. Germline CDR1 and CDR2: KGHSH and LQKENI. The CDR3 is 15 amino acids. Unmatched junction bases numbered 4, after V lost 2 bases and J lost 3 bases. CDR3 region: CASSPGRTGYNEQFF. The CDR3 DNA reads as TGTGCCAGCTCACCAGGCAGGACAGGCTACAATGAGCAGTTCTTC.

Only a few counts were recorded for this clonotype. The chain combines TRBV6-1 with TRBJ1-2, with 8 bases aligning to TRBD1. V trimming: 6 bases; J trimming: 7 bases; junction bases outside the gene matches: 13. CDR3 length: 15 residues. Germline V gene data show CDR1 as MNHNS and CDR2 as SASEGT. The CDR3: CASRPGGASVGGYTF. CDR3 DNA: TGTGCCAGCAGACCAGGGGGCGCGTCAGTAGGTGGCTACACCTTC.

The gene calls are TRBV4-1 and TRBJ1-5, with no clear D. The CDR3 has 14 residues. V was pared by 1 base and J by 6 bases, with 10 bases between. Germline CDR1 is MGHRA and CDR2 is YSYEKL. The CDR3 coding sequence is TGCGCCAGCAGCCAAGTCATAGGTTCTCAGCCCCAGCATTTT. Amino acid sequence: CASSQVIGSQPQHF.

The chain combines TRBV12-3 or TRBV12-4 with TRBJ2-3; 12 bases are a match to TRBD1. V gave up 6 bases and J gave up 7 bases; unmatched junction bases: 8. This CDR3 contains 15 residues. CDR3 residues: CASRAGTGGGNTQYF. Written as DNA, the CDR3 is TGTGCCAGCAGGGCCGGGACAGGGGGCGGGAATACGCAGTATTTT.

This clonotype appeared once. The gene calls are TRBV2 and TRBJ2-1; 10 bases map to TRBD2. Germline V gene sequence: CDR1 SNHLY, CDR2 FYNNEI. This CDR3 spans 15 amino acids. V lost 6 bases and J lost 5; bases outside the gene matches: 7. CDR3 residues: CASSVQLAGNNEQFF. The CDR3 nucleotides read TGTGCCAGCAGCGTCCAACTAGCGGGGAACAATGAGCAGTTCTTC.

The CDR3 sequence is CASSGTSGSSYEQYF. The CDR3 DNA reads TGTGCCAGCAGTGGGACTAGCGGGAGCTCCTACGAGCAGTACTTC. The chain employs TRBV7-2 and TRBJ2-7; 14 positions match TRBD2. The CDR3 extends over 15 amino acids. V was pared by 6 bases and J by 0 bases, with 1 base of the junction left unmatched. Germline lookup yields CDR1 SGHTA and CDR2 FQGNSA. Full variable domain (remainder filled in from reference TRBV7-2 and TRBJ2-7): GAGVSQSPSNKVTEKGKDVELRCDPISGHTALYWYRQSLGQGLEFLIYFQGNSAPDKSGLPSDRFSAERTGGSVSTLTIQRTQQEDSAVYLCASSGTSGSSYEQYFGPGTRLTVT.

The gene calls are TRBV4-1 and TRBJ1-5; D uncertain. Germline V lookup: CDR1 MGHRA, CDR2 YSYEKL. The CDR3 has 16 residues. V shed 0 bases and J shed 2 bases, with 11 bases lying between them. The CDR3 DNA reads TGCGCCAGCAGCCAAGATAAGGGAGGAGGCAATCAGCCCCAGCATTTT. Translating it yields CASSQDKGGGNQPQHF.

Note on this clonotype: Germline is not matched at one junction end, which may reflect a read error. DNA for the CDR3: TGTGCCAGTAATATAGGCCCCAACACCGGGGAGCTGTTTTTT. Its protein is CASNIGPNTGELFF. The chain carries TRBV19 and TRBJ2-2; D is ambiguous. This CDR3 has 14 residues. The germline CDR1 and CDR2 sequences are LNHDA and SQIVND (reference sequence). Full variable domain (rest looked up from reference TRBV19 and TRBJ2-2): DGGITQSPKYLFRKEGQNVTLSCEQNLNHDAMYWYRQDPGQGLRLIYYSQIVNDFQKGDIAEGYSVSREKKESFPLTVTSAQKNPTAFYLCASNIGPNTGELFFGEGSRLTVL.

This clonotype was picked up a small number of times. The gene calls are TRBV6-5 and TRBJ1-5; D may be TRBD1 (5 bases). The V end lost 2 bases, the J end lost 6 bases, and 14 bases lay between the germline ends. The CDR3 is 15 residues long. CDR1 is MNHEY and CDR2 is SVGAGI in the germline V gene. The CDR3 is CASSYVAGEGQPQHF. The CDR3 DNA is TGTGCCAGCAGTTACGTGGCGGGGGAGGGTCAGCCCCAGCATTTT.

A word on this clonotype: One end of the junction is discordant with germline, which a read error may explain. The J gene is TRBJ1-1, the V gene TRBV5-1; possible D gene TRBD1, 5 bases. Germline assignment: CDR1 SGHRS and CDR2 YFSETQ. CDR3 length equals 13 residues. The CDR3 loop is CASSLGVNSEAFF. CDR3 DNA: TGCGCCAGCAGCCTAGGGGTAAACAGTGAAGCTTTCTTT.

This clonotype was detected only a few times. The CDR3 bases are TGCGCCAGCAGCTTCCTGGACGGGGCGCGGTACACAGATACGCAGTATTTT. It is translated as CASSFLDGARYTDTQYF. This chain uses TRBV5-1 with TRBJ2-3, with D perhaps assigned TRBD1 or TRBD2 (5 bases each). V was cut by 2 bases and J by 2 bases, with 18 bases left in between. Germline CDR1 is SGHRS and CDR2 is YFSETQ. This CDR3 spans 17 amino acids.

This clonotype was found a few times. The CDR3 here is CAWSPGDPEDIQYF. CDR3 in DNA: TGTGCCTGGAGCCCGGGAGACCCCGAGGACATTCAGTACTTC. The V gene is TRBV30, the J gene TRBJ2-4, with D perhaps matching TRBD2 (6 bases). The length of the CDR3 is 14 residues. The ends were cut back, 3 bases at V and 8 bases at J, with 17 bases in the middle. The V gene's germline CDR1 is GTSNPN and CDR2 SVGIG (reference sequence).

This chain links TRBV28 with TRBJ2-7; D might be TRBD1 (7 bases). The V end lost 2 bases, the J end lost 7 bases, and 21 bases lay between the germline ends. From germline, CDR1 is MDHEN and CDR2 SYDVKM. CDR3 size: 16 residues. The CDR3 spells CASSLPLGRGVGEQYF. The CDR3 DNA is TGTGCCAGCAGTTTACCATTGGGCAGGGGGGTCGGAGAGCAGTACTTC.

The CDR3 DNA reads TGCGCCAGCAGCGTAATCCTAGCGGGGGCCGACACAGATACGCAGTATTTT. Protein: CASSVILAGADTDTQYF. The chain joins TRBV5-1 to TRBJ2-3; 10 nucleotides match TRBD2. There are 17 residues in the CDR3. Germline trimming cut 4 bases from V and 2 bases from J; bases unmatched to any gene: 10. CDR1 is SGHRS, CDR2 YFSETQ, per germline.

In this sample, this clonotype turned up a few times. The DNA of the CDR3 is TGTGCCAGCAAGGGCCAGACTTACGAGCAGTACGTC. Protein sequence: CASKGQTYEQYV. This chain links TRBV6-1 with TRBJ2-7, with no clear D. The CDR3 runs to 12 residues. Looked up from germline, CDR1 is MNHNS and CDR2 is SASEGT. V lost 7 bases and J 4 bases, leaving 11 bases between the germline ends.

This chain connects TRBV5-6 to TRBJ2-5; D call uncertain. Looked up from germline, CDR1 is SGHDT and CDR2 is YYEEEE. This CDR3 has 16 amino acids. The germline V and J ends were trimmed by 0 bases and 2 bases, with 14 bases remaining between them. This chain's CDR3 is CASSLGWVRIQETQYF. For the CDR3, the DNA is TGTGCCAGCAGCTTGGGCTGGGTTCGGATTCAAGAGACCCAGTACTTC.

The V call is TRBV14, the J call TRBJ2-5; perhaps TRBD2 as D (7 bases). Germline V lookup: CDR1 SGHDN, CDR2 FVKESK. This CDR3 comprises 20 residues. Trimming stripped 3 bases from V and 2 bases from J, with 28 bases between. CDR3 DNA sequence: TGTGCCAGCAGCCAGACCCATGCCTACGGGGGGCCCCCGACGCAAGAGACCCAGTACTTC. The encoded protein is CASSQTHAYGGPPTQETQYF.

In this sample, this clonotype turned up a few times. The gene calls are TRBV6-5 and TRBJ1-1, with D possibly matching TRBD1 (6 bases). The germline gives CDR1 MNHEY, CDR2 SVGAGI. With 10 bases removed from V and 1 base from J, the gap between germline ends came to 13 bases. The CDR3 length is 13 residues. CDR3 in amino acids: CATTAGANTEAFF. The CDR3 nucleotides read TGTGCCACCACGGCAGGGGCGAACACTGAAGCTTTCTTT.

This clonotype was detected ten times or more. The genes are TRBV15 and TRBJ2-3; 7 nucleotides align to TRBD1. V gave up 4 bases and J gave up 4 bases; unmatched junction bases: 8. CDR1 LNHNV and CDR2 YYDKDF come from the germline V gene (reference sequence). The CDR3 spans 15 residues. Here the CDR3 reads CATSKDRVTADTQYF. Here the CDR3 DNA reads TGTGCCACCAGCAAAGACAGGGTGACAGCAGATACGCAGTATTTT.

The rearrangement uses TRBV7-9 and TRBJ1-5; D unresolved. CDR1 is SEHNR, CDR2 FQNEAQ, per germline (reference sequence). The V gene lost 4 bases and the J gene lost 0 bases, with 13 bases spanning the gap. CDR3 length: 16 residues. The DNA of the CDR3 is TGTGCCAGCAGCTCGTGGACGGATTATAGCAATCAGCCCCAGCATTTT. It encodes CASSSWTDYSNQPQHF.

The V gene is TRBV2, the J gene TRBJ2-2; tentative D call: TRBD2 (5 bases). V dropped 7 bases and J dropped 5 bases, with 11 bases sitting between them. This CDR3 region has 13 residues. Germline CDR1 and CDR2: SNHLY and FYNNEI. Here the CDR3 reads CASIKRGTGELFF. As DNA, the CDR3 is TGTGCCAGCATTAAACGAGGGACCGGGGAGCTGTTTTTT.

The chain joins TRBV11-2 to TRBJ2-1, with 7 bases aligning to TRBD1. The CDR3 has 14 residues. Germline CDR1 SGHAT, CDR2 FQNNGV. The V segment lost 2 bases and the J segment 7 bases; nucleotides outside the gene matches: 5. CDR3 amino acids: CASSLQTGWNEQFF. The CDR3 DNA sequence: TGTGCCAGCAGCTTACAGACAGGGTGGAATGAGCAGTTCTTC.

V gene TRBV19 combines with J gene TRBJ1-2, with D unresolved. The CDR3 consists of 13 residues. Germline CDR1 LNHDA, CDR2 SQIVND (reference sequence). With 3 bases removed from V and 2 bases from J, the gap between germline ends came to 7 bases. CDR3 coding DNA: TGTGCCAGTAGTATCGGCACAAACTATGGCTACACCTTC. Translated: CASSIGTNYGYTF.

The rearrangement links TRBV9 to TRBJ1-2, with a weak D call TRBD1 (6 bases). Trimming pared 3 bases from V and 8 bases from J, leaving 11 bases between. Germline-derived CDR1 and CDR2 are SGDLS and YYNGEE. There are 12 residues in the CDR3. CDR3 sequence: CASSEQGLGYTF. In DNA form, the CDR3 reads TGTGCCAGCAGCGAACAGGGACTCGGCTACACCTTC. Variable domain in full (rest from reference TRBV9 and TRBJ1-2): DSGVTQTPKHLITATGQRVTLRCSPRSGDLSVYWYQQSLDQGLQFLIQYYNGEERAKGNILERFSAQQFPDLHSELNLSSLELGDSALYFCASSEQGLGYTFGSGTRLTVV.

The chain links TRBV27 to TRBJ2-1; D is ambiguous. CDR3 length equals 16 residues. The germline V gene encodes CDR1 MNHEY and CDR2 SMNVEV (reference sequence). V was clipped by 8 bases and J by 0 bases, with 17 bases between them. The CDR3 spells CASSPLITSSYNEQFF. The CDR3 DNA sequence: TGTGCCAGCTCCCCCTTAATTACGAGCTCCTACAATGAGCAGTTCTTC.

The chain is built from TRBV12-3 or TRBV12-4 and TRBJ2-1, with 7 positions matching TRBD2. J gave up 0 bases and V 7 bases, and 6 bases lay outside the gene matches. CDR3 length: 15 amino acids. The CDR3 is CASTFGGSSYNEQFF. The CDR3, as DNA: TGTGCCAGCACTTTCGGGGGGAGCTCCTACAATGAGCAGTTCTTC.

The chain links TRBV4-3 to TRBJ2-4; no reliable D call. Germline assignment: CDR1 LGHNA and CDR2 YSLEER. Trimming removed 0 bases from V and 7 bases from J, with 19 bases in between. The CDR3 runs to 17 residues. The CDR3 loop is CASSQDTTPGSGNIQYF. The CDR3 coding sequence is TGCGCCAGCAGCCAAGATACGACCCCCGGGTCGGGTAACATTCAGTACTTC.